This T cell receptor (beta chain) is from a study of response to subunit inactivated influenza vaccine. The study's findings and limits: There was a suggestion from the authors that each seasonal influenza vaccination recruits few new T cells.

In regard to this clonotype: Its target is unknown.

V trimming: 7 bases; J trimming: 4 bases; junction bases outside the gene matches: 5. Germline CDR1 is MNHEY and CDR2 is SVGEGT. CDR3 length: 13 amino acids. One entry per CDR3 protein results from TCRdb running MiXCR on the RT-PCR reads. The sample includes around 790,000 distinct CDR3 sequences, roughly 20% of them seen just once. The origin of this receptor is a man aged 45 to 65 who received an inactivated influenza vaccine. The material was PBMCs from blood, obtained about 5 days after vaccination. The chain uses TRBV6-2 or TRBV6-3 and TRBJ2-3; TRBD1 aligns across 7 bases. CDR3 in amino acids: CASTNRGADTQYF. In DNA form, the CDR3 reads TGTGCCAGCACAAACAGGGGAGCAGATACGCAGTATTTT.